This TCR beta chain was identified during a study of tumor-infiltrating lymphocytes in primary liver carcinoma. Study results and caveats: Tumor-adjacent and tumor-blood pairs displayed less overlap than did pairs of tumor regions. Only about 7-24% of top clones were detected in each of the five tumor regions.

Extraction of RNA together with DNA used roughly 20-32 mg of unsorted bulk tissue. cDNA specific to TCR beta was made from 500 ng of total RNA, with a constant-region primer employed for priming. Libraries for TCR beta were built through three nested multiplex PCR rounds, which together made up a slightly modified ARM-PCR procedure. With TRBV1-TRBV30 forward primers and a C-beta reverse primer, the first two PCR rounds were run for approximately 10 cycles each. MiXCR, run by TCRdb on the multiplex PCR reads, gives a single entry per CDR3 protein. The table shows about 84,000 distinct CDR3 sequences, with 72% occurring only once. A word on this clonotype: Its antigen is currently unknown. A clone one base away is much larger, so this may be a read error.

CDR3 size: 15 residues. Germline V gives CDR1 DFQATT, CDR2 SNEGSKA (reference sequence). J lost 8 bases, V lost 6 bases, and 15 bases had no gene match. The receptor was derived from a man aged 35 to 55 with primary liver carcinoma and hepatitis B virus infection. The chain is built from TRBV20-1 and TRBJ2-1; the match to TRBD2 covers 8 bases. The material sequenced was liver tumor tissue from sampling region 1. Regarding subset: tumor region T1, superior pole. The CDR3 loop is CSASDGRGGLDEQFF. The CDR3 region has the DNA TGCAGTGCCTCGGACGGGAGGGGGGGCCTGGATGAGCAGTTCTTC.